These 8 T cell receptor beta chains share one sample of origin, sequenced in a study of T cells in women clearing cervical HPV infection. The method was immunoSEQ multiplex PCR; TCRdb's version includes in-frame clones alone and lacks a portion of them. The specimen's table records tens of thousands of clones. The material sequenced was blood buffy coat. The receptors originated from a woman aged 18-70 years with a cervical HPV16 infection that either progressed to CIN3+ or cleared (not recorded which).

Worth noting for this clone: The CDR3 end is not reached by the read, which stops 3 residues before it; the germline J gene fills it in. The gene calls are TRBV18 and TRBJ2-4; the D gene is possibly TRBD1 (5 bases). There are 14 residues in the CDR3. CDR1 is KGHSH and CDR2 is LQKENI in the germline V gene. The covered CDR3 bases are TGTGCCAGCTCACCAGAACAGGCGTTCTATGGT. It translates to CASSPEQAFYG. The complete CDR3 sequence is CASSPEQAFYGQYF.

On this clone: Read coverage stops 3 residues before the CDR3 terminus; the germline J gene supplies the remainder. The genes are TRBV7-3 and TRBJ2-2; 9 nucleotides align to TRBD2. V was clipped by 5 bases and J by 3 bases; unmatched bases: 1. The germline CDR1 and CDR2 sequences are SGHTA and FQGTGA. The CDR3 runs 14 residues. The CDR3 DNA, read in part, is TGTGCCAGCAGCCGCGGGGGGGACACCGGGGAG. Amino acid sequence: CASSRGGDTGE. The CDR3 as a whole reads CASSRGGDTGELFF.

Remarks on this clone: The CDR3 is cut off 3 residues early in the read; its end comes from the germline J gene. This chain links TRBV7-3 with TRBJ2-7; TRBD2 agrees at 8 bases. Germline V gene data show CDR1 as SGHTA and CDR2 as FQGTGA. The ends lost 5 bases at V and 4 bases at J; junction bases unmatched: 10. This CDR3 spans 15 amino acids. The CDR3 is CASSLSAGGGYEQYF. The part of the CDR3 DNA that was read is TGTGCCAGCAGCCTTTCGGCCGGCGGGGGGTACGAG.

For this clone: The CDR3 end lies 3 residues beyond the end of the read and is filled in from the germline J gene. The J gene is TRBJ2-1, the V gene TRBV6-1; 11 bases align to TRBD2. The length of the CDR3 is 14 residues. Germline loops: CDR1 MNHNS, CDR2 SASEGT. J was trimmed by 8 bases and V by 4 bases; bases with no gene match: 4. CDR3 sequence: CASSVIAGGDEQFF. The CDR3 bases that were read are TGTGCCAGCAGTGTTATAGCGGGAGGGGATGAG.

In regard to this clone: The sequence runs out 3 residues before the end of the CDR3; the remainder is reconstructed from the germline J gene. The V gene is TRBV29-1, the J gene TRBJ1-2; possible D gene TRBD1, 5 bases. V was shortened by 3 bases and J by 0 bases, with 8 bases between the two germline ends. Germline V CDR1 and CDR2: SQVTM, ANQGSEA. The CDR3 loop spans 13 amino acids. CDR3 DNA (partial): TGCAGCGTTGACCCGGGGGCTAACTATGGC. Amino acid sequence: CSVDPGANYG. The entire CDR3 protein reads CSVDPGANYGYTF.

Details on this clone: With the read ending 3 residues before the CDR3 end, the germline J gene is used to fill in that end. The rearrangement links TRBV7-2 to TRBJ1-2; 7 bases match TRBD1. There are 15 residues in the CDR3. Per germline, CDR1 SGHTA and CDR2 FQGNSA. CDR3 DNA, as far as it was read: TGTGCCAGCAGCCGCGGACAGGTTATTGGTAATGAC. Its translation is CASSRGQVIGND. The CDR3 as a whole reads CASSRGQVIGNDYTF.

On this clone itself: The read halts 3 residues ahead of the CDR3 end, with the missing end drawn from the germline J gene. This chain connects TRBV2 to TRBJ2-4, with a possible D match to TRBD1 (5 bases). Germline V gives CDR1 SNHLY, CDR2 FYNNEI. Trimming removed 3 bases from V and 6 bases from J, with 12 bases in between. The CDR3 has 14 residues. CDR3 bases read: TGTGCCAGCAGTGAGGGGCGGTCGGGAAACATT. This codes for CASSEGRSGNI. The complete CDR3 protein is CASSEGRSGNIQYF.

With regard to this clone: At one end the junction does not follow the germline gene, possibly because of a read error. Sequencing ends 3 residues short of the CDR3 end; the germline J gene provides the rest. This CDR3 is also generated by other DNA sequences in the sample. This chain links TRBV4-2 with TRBJ2-1; 9 bases match TRBD2. This CDR3 is 15 amino acids long. Per germline, CDR1 LGHNA and CDR2 YNFKEQ. This CDR3 reads CASSQTSGAYNEQFF. The sequenced CDR3 bases are TGCGCCAGCAGCCAGACTAGCGGCGCCTACAATGAG.